This T cell receptor beta chain was profiled in a study of post-analysis software for immune sequencing data. As for the study in general: Disease courses included relapsing-remitting, secondary progressive and progressive-relapsing multiple sclerosis.

Unique molecular identifiers featured in each of the TCR beta cDNA libraries. It was from roughly 1.1 to 9.2 million T cells that about 500,000 cDNA molecules came. TCRdb recomputed calls from the PCR reads with MiXCR, one row per CDR3 protein. The sample shows approximately 770,000 distinct CDR3 sequences, 46% of them seen only once. Points from the study as a whole: A handful of TRBV segments occurring more often in patients than controls included TRBV5-6, TRBV5-1 and TRBV20-1.

The CDR3 sequence is 14 residues long. Germline trimming cut 7 bases from V and 3 bases from J; bases unmatched to any gene: 8. CDR1 SNHLY and CDR2 FYNNEI come from the germline V gene. This clonotype was recorded a few times. The antigen remains undetermined. This clonotype was obtained from a girl under 18 with multiple sclerosis. This chain links TRBV2 with TRBJ1-2; 7 positions match TRBD1. Input material: blood. CDR3 region: CASIRDRDDYGYTF. For the CDR3, the DNA is TGTGCCAGCATTCGAGACAGGGATGACTATGGCTACACCTTC.